What follows is one T cell receptor beta chain and its context. Its target is unknown. The V end lost 5 bases, the J end lost 4 bases, and 18 bases lay between the germline ends. The CDR3 runs 15 residues. Germline V gene data show CDR1 as GTSNPN and CDR2 as SVGIG (reference sequence). Authors of the study amplified TCR beta CDR3 regions from RNA transcripts. The HTBI primer set served for first-round RT-PCR of the TCR CDR3. TCRdb passed the multiplex PCR reads through MiXCR, listing each CDR3 protein once. The sample lists roughly 560,000 distinct CDR3 sequences, over 12% seen once, with 3.5% to 4.5% in the top ten. Diagnoses were made from clinical symptoms, serum measures (thyroxine and TRAb), thyroid ultrasound and orbital computed tomography. This specimen belongs to a study of T cells in Graves' hyperthyroidism and ophthalmopathy. Across the study: Prior to any treatment, at the point of initial diagnosis, peripheral blood was collected. Whole-study findings and limits: Separating ophthalmopathy from stable hyperthyroidism was achieved by a 13 V-J model. The majority of expanded thyroid clonotypes above 0.001 also appeared in blood.

The clonotype was recovered from a woman in her 40s with Graves' ophthalmopathy. The sample was blood. The chain couples TRBV30 to TRBJ1-5; possibly TRBD1 for D (6 bases). CDR3 sequence (DNA): TGTGCCTGGGGAACAGGGTCCCATGGGAATCAGCCCCAGCATTTT. Translating it yields CAWGTGSHGNQPQHF.